This T cell receptor (beta chain) was found in a study of T cell responses to AZD1222 COVID-19 vaccine. This table comes from immunoSEQ multiplex PCR, and its TCRdb copy is limited to in-frame clones, with some not included. The sample has 200,000 to 250,000 clones, under 95% seen once; the top ten hold less than 1.2%. The V and J ends lost 3 bases and 4 bases respectively, with 19 bases between them. Germline V CDR1 and CDR2: SGDLS, YYNGEE. The CDR3 is made up of 16 amino acids. V gene TRBV9 combines with J gene TRBJ1-1; a weak D match, TRBD1 (5 bases). The receptor was isolated from an adult in good health. Specimen: peripheral blood, collected on day 0 of MenACWY control vaccination. CDR3 sequence: CASSAQGQLGSTEAFF. CDR3 in DNA: TGTGCCAGCAGCGCCCAGGGCCAGCTAGGGTCCACTGAAGCTTTCTTT.